This T cell receptor beta chain was captured by sequencing in a study of cytomegalovirus exposure and HLA in healthy donors. Overall study results and limits: Productive status was seen about 90% or about 30% of the time for most TCR beta V segments in an earlier analysis. Usually a TCR sequence was rare, but some public TCRs were found in many donors.

In regard to this clone: The target antigen is unknown.

V was clipped by 7 bases and J by 4 bases, with 7 bases between them. CDR3 size: 11 residues. The germline CDR1 and CDR2 sequences are MNHNS and SASEGT. Both 60 Vbeta primers and 13 Jbeta primers went into the PCR. The repertoire was sequenced with immunoSEQ multiplex PCR; TCRdb's copy has only in-frame clones and lacks some. This table has 120,000 to 150,000 clones, roughly three quarters appearing once. The specimen sequenced was PBMCs. The J gene is TRBJ1-2, the V gene TRBV6-1; D remains ambiguous. The clonotype originates from a woman aged 45-59 years in good health and CMV-seronegative. The CDR3 here is CASTTVYGYTF. For the CDR3, the DNA is TGTGCCAGCACAACGGTCTATGGCTACACCTTC.